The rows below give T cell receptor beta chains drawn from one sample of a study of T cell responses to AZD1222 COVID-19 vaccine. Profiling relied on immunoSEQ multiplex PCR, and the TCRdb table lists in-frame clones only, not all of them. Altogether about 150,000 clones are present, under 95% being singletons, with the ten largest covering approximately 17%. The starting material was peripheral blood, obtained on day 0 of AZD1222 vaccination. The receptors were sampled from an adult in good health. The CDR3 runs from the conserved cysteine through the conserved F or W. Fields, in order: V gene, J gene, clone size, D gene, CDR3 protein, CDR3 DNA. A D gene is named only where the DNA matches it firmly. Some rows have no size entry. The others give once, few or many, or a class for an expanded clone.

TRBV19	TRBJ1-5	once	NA	CASSGLPRQPQHF	TGTGCCAGTAGCGGTCTACCAAGGCAGCCCCAGCATTTT
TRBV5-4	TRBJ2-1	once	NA	CASSLWATSSYNEQFF	TGTGCCAGCAGCTTGTGGGCGACGAGCTCCTACAATGAGCAGTTCTTC
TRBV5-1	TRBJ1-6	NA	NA	CASSLRGPDNSPLHF	TGCGCCAGCAGCTTGAGGGGACCAGATAATTCACCCCTCCACTTT
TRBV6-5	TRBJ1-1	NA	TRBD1	CASSLDRGRGAFF	TGTGCCAGCAGTCTAGACAGGGGGCGCGGAGCTTTCTTT
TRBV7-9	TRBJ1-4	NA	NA	CASSLPPTNEKLFF	TGTGCCAGCAGCTTACCGCCAACTAATGAAAAACTGTTTTTT
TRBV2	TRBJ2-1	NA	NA	CASRGREWGLYNEQFF	TGTGCCAGCAGGGGAAGAGAATGGGGCCTATACAATGAGCAGTTCTTC
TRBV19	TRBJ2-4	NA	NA	CASNPGQATKNIQYF	TGTGCCAGTAATCCCGGGCAAGCCACTAAAAACATTCAGTACTTC
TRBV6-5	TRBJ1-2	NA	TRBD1	CASSYFSGTAGYTF	TGTGCCAGCAGTTACTTCTCCGGGACAGCTGGCTACACCTTC
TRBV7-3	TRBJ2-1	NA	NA	CASSLKQGRQFF	TGTGCCAGCAGCTTAAAACAGGGTAGGCAGTTCTTC
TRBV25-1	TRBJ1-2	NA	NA	CASSEWENYGYTF	TGTGCCAGCAGTGAATGGGAGAACTATGGCTACACCTTC
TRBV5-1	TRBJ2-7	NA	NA	CASSLDRTPDLKGEQYF	TGCGCCAGCAGCTTGGATCGGACCCCAGACCTCAAGGGCGAGCAGTACTTC
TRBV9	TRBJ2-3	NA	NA	CASSPQGSTDTQYF	TGTGCCAGCAGCCCCCAGGGAAGCACAGATACGCAGTATTTT
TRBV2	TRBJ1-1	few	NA	CASRNARGAFF	TGTGCCAGCAGGAACGCCCGTGGGGCTTTCTTT
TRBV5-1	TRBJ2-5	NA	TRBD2	CASSLLSSGEPQETQYF	TGCGCCAGCAGCTTGTTATCCAGCGGGGAACCTCAAGAGACCCAGTACTTC
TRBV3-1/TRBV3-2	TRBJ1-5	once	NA	CASSHRVSQPQHF	TGTGCCAGCAGCCATCGGGTGAGTCAGCCCCAGCATTTT
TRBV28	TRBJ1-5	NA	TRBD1	CASSLSLGTGDNQPQHF	TGTGCCAGCAGTTTATCTCTAGGGACAGGGGATAATCAGCCCCAGCATTTT
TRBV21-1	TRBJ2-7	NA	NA	CASGGTAPYEQYF	TGTGCCAGCGGCGGGACGGCTCCCTACGAGCAGTACTTC
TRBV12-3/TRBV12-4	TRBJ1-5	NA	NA	CASSSKVQPQHF	TGTGCCAGCAGTTCCAAAGTGCAGCCCCAGCATTTT
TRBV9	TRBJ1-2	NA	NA	CASSVVGGGLYGYTF	TGTGCCAGCAGCGTAGTAGGCGGCGGGCTCTATGGCTACACCTTC
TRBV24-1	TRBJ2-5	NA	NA	CATSALGETQYF	TGTGCCACCAGTGCGCTCGGGGAGACCCAGTACTTC
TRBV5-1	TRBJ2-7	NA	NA	CASSWDTSYEQYF	TGCGCCAGCAGCTGGGACACCTCCTACGAGCAGTACTTC
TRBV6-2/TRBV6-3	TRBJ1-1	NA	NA	CASSYRLNTEAFF	TGTGCCAGCAGTTACCGATTGAATACTGAAGCTTTCTTT
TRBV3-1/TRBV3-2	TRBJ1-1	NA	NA	CASSPHPGLTNTEAFF	TGTGCCAGCAGCCCCCACCCCGGGTTAACGAACACTGAAGCTTTCTTT
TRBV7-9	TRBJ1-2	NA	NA	CASSPPRGRGYGYTF	TGTGCCAGCAGCCCCCCCCGGGGCCGGGGGTATGGCTACACCTTC
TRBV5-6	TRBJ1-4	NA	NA	CASSRYSMWDEKLFF	TGTGCCAGCAGCCGATACTCCATGTGGGATGAAAAACTGTTTTTT
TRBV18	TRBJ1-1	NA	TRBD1	CASSPRQGMNTEAFF	TGTGCCAGCTCACCCCGACAGGGAATGAACACTGAAGCTTTCTTT
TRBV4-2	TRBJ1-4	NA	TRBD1	CASSQPDRGDEKLFF	TGTGCCAGCAGCCAACCCGACAGGGGAGATGAAAAACTGTTTTTT
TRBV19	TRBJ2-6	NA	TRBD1	CATLRDRGLSGANVLTF	TGTGCCACCTTACGGGACAGGGGTCTCTCTGGGGCCAACGTCCTGACTTTC
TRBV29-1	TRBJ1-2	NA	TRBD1	CSAWDRVYGYTF	TGCAGCGCCTGGGACAGGGTATATGGCTACACCTTC
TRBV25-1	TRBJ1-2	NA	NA	CASSERTTSYGYTF	TGTGCCAGCAGTGAAAGAACGACCTCCTATGGCTACACCTTC
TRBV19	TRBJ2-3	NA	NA	CASSPTGDTQYF	TGTGCCAGTAGTCCCACTGGGGATACGCAGTATTTT
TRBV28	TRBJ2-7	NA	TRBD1	CASSSGGTGGKYEQYF	TGTGCCAGCAGTTCAGGTGGGACAGGGGGGAAGTACGAGCAGTACTTC
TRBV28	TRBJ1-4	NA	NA	CASSPPNPGTNEKLFF	TGTGCCAGCAGTCCACCCAACCCTGGCACTAATGAAAAACTGTTTTTT
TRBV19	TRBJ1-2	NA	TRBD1	CASSIFGGQGNNYGYTF	TGTGCCAGTAGTATATTCGGGGGACAGGGTAATAACTATGGCTACACCTTC
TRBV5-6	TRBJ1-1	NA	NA	CASSLDFEAFF	TGTGCCAGCAGCCTGGACTTTGAAGCTTTCTTT